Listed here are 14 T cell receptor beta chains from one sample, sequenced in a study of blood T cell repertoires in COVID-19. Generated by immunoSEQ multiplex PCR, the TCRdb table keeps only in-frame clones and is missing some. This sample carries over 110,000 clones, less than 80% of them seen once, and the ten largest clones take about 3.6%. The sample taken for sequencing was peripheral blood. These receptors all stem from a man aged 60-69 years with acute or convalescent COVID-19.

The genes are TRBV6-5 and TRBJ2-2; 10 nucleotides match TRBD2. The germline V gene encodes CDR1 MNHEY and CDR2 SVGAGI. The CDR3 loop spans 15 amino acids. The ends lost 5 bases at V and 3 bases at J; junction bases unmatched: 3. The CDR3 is CASSPSGRDTGELFF. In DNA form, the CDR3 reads TGTGCCAGCAGTCCTAGCGGGAGAGACACCGGGGAGCTGTTTTTT.

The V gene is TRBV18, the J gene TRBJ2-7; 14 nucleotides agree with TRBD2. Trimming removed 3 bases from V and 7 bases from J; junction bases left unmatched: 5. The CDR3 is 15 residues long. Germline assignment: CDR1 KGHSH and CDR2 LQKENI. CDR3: CASSPTSGRALEQYF. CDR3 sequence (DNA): TGTGCCAGCTCACCGACTAGCGGGAGGGCGCTGGAGCAGTACTTC.

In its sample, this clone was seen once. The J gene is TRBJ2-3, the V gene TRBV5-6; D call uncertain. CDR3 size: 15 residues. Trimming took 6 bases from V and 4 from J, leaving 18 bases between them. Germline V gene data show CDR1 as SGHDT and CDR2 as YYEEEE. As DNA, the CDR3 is TGTGCCAGCACCCCTTCCCCGCGATTAGCAGATACGCAGTATTTT. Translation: CASTPSPRLADTQYF.

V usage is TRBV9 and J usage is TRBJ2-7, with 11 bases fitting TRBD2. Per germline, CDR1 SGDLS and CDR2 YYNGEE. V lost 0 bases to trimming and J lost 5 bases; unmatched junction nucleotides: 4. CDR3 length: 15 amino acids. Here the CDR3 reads CASSVDSGRAHEQYF. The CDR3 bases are TGTGCCAGCAGCGTAGATAGCGGGAGGGCCCACGAGCAGTACTTC.

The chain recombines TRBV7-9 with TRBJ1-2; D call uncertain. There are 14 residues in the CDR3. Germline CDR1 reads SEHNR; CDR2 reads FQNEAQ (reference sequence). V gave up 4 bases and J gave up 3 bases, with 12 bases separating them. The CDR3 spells CASSSSGVHYGYTF. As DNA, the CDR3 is TGTGCCAGCAGCTCCTCAGGTGTTCACTATGGCTACACCTTC.

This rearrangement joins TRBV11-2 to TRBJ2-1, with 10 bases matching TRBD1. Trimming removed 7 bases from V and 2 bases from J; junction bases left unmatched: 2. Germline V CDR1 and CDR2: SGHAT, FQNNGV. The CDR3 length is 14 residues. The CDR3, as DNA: TGTGCCAGCAACGGACAGGGGGCCTACAATGAGCAGTTCTTC. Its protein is CASNGQGAYNEQFF.

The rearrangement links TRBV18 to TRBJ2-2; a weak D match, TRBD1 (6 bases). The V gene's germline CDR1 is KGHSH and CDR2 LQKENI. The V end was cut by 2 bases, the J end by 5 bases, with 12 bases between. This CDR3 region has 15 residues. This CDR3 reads CASSPGTPTTGELFF. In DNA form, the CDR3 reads TGTGCCAGCTCACCAGGGACACCGACGACCGGGGAGCTGTTTTTT.

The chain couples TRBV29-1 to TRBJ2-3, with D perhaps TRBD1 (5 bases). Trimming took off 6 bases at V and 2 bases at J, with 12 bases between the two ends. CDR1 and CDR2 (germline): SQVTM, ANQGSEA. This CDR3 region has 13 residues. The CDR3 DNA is TGCAGCGTGGGGCTGCAATTCACAGATACGCAGTATTTT. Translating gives CSVGLQFTDTQYF.

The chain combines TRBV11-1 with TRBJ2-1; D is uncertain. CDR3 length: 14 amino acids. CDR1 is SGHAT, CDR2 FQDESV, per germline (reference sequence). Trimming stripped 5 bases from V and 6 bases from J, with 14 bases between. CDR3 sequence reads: CASSPDRVANEQFF. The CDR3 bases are TGTGCCAGCAGCCCGGATCGGGTCGCCAATGAGCAGTTCTTC.

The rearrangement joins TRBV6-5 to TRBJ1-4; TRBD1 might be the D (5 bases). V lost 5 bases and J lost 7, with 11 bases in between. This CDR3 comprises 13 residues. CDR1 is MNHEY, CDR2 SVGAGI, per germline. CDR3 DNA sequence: TGTGCCAGCAGTAACACAGGTGGTGAAAAACTGTTTTTT. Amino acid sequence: CASSNTGGEKLFF.

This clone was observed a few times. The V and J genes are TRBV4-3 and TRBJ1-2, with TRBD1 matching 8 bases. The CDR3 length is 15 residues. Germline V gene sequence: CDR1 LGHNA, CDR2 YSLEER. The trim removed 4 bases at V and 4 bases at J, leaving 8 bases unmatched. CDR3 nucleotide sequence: TGCGCCAGCAGCCGAGACAGGGGTAGTAGCTATGGCTACACCTTC. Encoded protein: CASSRDRGSSYGYTF.

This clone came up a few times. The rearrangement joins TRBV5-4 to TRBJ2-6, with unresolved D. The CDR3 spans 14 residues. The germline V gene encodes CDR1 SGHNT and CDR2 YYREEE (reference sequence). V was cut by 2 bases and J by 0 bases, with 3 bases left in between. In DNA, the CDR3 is TGTGCCAGCAGCTTCGGCTCTGGGGCCAACGTCCTGACTTTC. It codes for CASSFGSGANVLTF. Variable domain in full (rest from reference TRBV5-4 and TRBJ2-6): ETGVTQSPTHLIKTRGQQVTLRCSSQSGHNTVSWYQQALGQGPQFIFQYYREEENGRGNFPPRFSGLQFPNYSSELNVNALELDDSALYLCASSFGSGANVLTFGAGSRLTVL.

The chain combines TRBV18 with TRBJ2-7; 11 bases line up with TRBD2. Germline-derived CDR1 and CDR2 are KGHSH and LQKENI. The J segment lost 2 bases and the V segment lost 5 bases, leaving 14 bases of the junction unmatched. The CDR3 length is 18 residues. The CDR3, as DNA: TGTGCCAGCTCAGGACTAGCGGGCGCCCCGGGGTCTCCCTACGAGCAGTACTTC. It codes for CASSGLAGAPGSPYEQYF. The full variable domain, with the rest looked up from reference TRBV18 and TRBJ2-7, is NAGVMQNPRHLVRRRGQEARLRCSPMKGHSHVYWYRQLPEEGLKFMVYLQKENIIDESGMPKERFSAEFPKEGPSILRIQQVVRGDSAAYFCASSGLAGAPGSPYEQYFGPGTRLTVT.

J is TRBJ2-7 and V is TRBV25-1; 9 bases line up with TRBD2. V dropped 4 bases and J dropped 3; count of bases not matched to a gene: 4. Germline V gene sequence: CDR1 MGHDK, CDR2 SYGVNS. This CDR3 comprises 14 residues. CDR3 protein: CASSVSGSYYEQYF. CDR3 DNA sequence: TGTGCCAGCAGTGTTAGCGGGAGCTACTACGAGCAGTACTTC.